Listed below are T cell receptor beta chains from one sample, sequenced in a study of T cell responses to AZD1222 COVID-19 vaccine. TCRdb's table, derived via immunoSEQ multiplex PCR, lists solely in-frame clones and lacks some. The top ten clones hold roughly a tenth of a sample with more than 80,000 clones, under 90% of them seen once. The specimen comprised peripheral blood, sampled on day 0 of AZD1222 vaccination. Receptor source: an adult in good health. The CDR3 runs from the conserved cysteine through the conserved F or W. Each record gives: V gene, J gene, clone size, D gene, CDR3 protein, CDR3 DNA. A D gene is named only where the DNA matches it firmly. Some rows have no size entry. The others give once, few or many, or a class for an expanded clone.

TRBV7-3	TRBJ1-6	-	-	CASSLYGPGSMNSPLHF	TGTGCCAGCAGCTTATACGGACCCGGCAGTATGAATTCACCCCTCCACTTT
TRBV23-1	TRBJ1-6	-	TRBD1	CASSQSWTGPSSYNSPLHF	TGCGCCAGCAGTCAATCGTGGACAGGCCCTAGCTCCTATAATTCACCCCTCCACTTT
TRBV9	TRBJ2-2	-	TRBD2	CASSALPSGNTGELFF	TGTGCCAGCAGCGCCCTGCCTAGCGGGAACACCGGGGAGCTGTTTTTT
TRBV6-6	TRBJ1-5	-	TRBD1	CASSPNYSTGGYQPQHF	TGTGCCAGCAGTCCCAATTATTCGACAGGGGGTTATCAGCCCCAGCATTTT
TRBV11-2	TRBJ2-7	-	-	CASSTDPEGLYEQYF	TGTGCCAGCAGCACCGACCCAGAGGGTCTTTACGAGCAGTACTTC
TRBV7-9	TRBJ2-3	-	-	CASSLDRDTQYF	TGTGCCAGCAGCTTAGATAGGGATACGCAGTATTTT
TRBV25-1	TRBJ1-1	few	-	CASAAGWGRNTEAFF	TGTGCCAGCGCTGCCGGCTGGGGCAGAAACACTGAAGCTTTCTTT
TRBV28	TRBJ2-7	-	-	CASSSRPTYEQYF	TGTGCCAGCAGTTCACGACCGACCTACGAGCAGTACTTC
TRBV19	TRBJ1-5	once	TRBD1	CASTVDRSQPQHF	TGTGCCAGTACCGTGGACAGGAGTCAGCCCCAGCATTTT
TRBV5-6	TRBJ1-4	-	-	CASSLVGGLKEKLFF	TGTGCCAGCAGCTTGGTTGGCGGGTTGAAAGAAAAACTGTTTTTT
TRBV3-1/TRBV3-2	TRBJ2-2	once	-	CASSQAAETGELFF	TGTGCCAGCAGCCAAGCTGCCGAGACCGGGGAGCTGTTTTTT
TRBV7-9	TRBJ2-5	-	-	CASSLEGRTQYF	TGTGCCAGCAGTCTAGAGGGACGGACCCAGTACTTC
TRBV6-1	TRBJ1-3	once	-	CASSEFSGNTIYF	TGTGCCAGCAGTGAATTCTCTGGAAACACCATATATTTT
TRBV7-9	TRBJ2-1	-	-	CASSLRLAAYNEQFF	TGTGCCAGCAGCTTAAGGCTAGCAGCCTACAATGAGCAGTTCTTC
TRBV6-5	TRBJ2-7	-	-	CASVSLWGSGYEQYF	TGTGCCAGCGTGAGTCTCTGGGGTTCAGGCTACGAGCAGTACTTC
TRBV30	TRBJ1-5	-	TRBD1	CAWSKDRPGNSPQHF	TGTGCCTGGAGTAAGGACAGGCCAGGGAATTCGCCCCAGCATTTT
TRBV18	TRBJ2-3	-	-	CASSPGGFRTDTQYF	TGTGCCAGCTCACCCGGGGGATTTCGCACAGATACGCAGTATTTT
TRBV7-2	TRBJ1-4	few	-	CASSLAAYNEKLFF	TGTGCCAGCAGCTTAGCAGCATACAATGAAAAACTGTTTTTT
TRBV28	TRBJ2-2	-	-	CASSEREFPLNTGELFF	TGTGCCAGCAGTGAGAGGGAATTCCCATTGAACACCGGGGAGCTGTTTTTT
TRBV3-1/TRBV3-2	TRBJ2-3	-	TRBD1	CASSQLDRGSTDTQYF	TGTGCCAGCAGCCAACTTGACAGGGGAAGCACAGATACGCAGTATTTT
TRBV28	TRBJ2-5	-	-	CATARRETQYF	TGTGCCACCGCCCGGCGGGAGACCCAGTACTTC
TRBV6-2/TRBV6-3	TRBJ2-7	-	-	CASSASGRAPNEQYF	TGTGCCAGCAGTGCGTCCGGCAGGGCCCCTAACGAGCAGTACTTC
TRBV10-1	TRBJ1-2	-	-	CASSEGTAGGYTF	TGCGCCAGCAGTGAGGGGACGGCGGGTGGCTACACCTTC
TRBV28	TRBJ1-1	-	TRBD1	CASSSPHRGGNTEAFF	TGTGCCAGCAGTTCCCCCCACAGGGGCGGGAACACTGAAGCTTTCTTT
TRBV3-1/TRBV3-2	TRBJ1-1	few	-	CASSPTRDRRNTEAFF	TGTGCCAGCAGCCCCACCCGGGACCGAAGGAACACTGAAGCTTTCTTT
TRBV7-8	TRBJ2-5	once	TRBD2	CASSARTSLQETQYF	TGTGCCAGCAGCGCCCGGACTAGCTTGCAAGAGACCCAGTACTTC
TRBV6-5	TRBJ2-3	once	-	CASILNLADTQYF	TGTGCCAGCATTCTGAACTTGGCAGATACGCAGTATTTT
TRBV30	TRBJ1-2	-	-	CAWSPDRSYGYTF	TGTGCCTGGAGTCCCGACAGGTCCTATGGCTACACCTTC
TRBV6-5	TRBJ1-2	-	-	CASKILDYSNYGYTF	TGTGCCAGCAAAATACTGGACTACTCTAACTATGGCTACACCTTC
TRBV6-5	TRBJ1-1	-	TRBD1	CASSRTGVVNTEAFF	TGTGCCAGCAGCCGCACAGGGGTCGTTAACACTGAAGCTTTCTTT
TRBV7-9	TRBJ1-1	-	TRBD1	CASSAGTGGYTEAFF	TGTGCCAGCAGCGCGGGGACAGGGGGGTACACTGAAGCTTTCTTT
TRBV18	TRBJ1-2	-	TRBD1	CASSRTGSGYTF	TGTGCCAGCTCACGGACAGGGAGTGGCTACACCTTC
TRBV7-2	TRBJ1-6	-	-	CASSLTKGNSPLHF	TGTGCCAGCAGCTTAACGAAGGGGAATTCACCCCTCCACTTT
TRBV19	TRBJ2-7	-	-	CASSIAGLMDYEQYF	TGTGCCAGTAGTATAGCTGGACTCATGGACTACGAGCAGTACTTC
TRBV18	TRBJ2-1	once	TRBD1	CASSTGTGDNEQFF	TGTGCCAGCTCGACCGGGACAGGGGACAATGAGCAGTTCTTC
TRBV3-1/TRBV3-2	TRBJ1-1	-	-	CASSQEYKNTEAFF	TGTGCCAGCAGCCAAGAGTATAAGAACACTGAAGCTTTCTTT
TRBV4-2	TRBJ1-3	-	-	CASSQNPGYGGRAGNTIYF	TGTGCCAGCAGCCAAAATCCCGGGTATGGGGGCAGGGCTGGAAACACCATATATTTT
TRBV6-5	TRBJ2-7	many	-	CASGKPPANEQYF	TGTGCCAGCGGAAAACCCCCGGCGAACGAGCAGTACTTC
TRBV28	TRBJ1-6	-	TRBD1	CASSLPGGNSPLHF	TGTGCCAGCAGTTTACCAGGGGGTAATTCACCCCTCCACTTT
TRBV7-2	TRBJ1-1	-	-	CASSLEGTLNTEAFF	TGTGCCAGCAGCTTAGAAGGGACGCTCAACACTGAAGCTTTCTTT
TRBV6-5	TRBJ1-6	-	TRBD1	CASSRDSESPLHF	TGTGCCAGCAGTCGGGACAGTGAATCACCCCTCCACTTT
TRBV5-1	TRBJ1-2	-	TRBD1	CASSLAPGQEYGYTF	TGCGCCAGCAGCTTGGCCCCGGGACAGGAATATGGCTACACCTTC
TRBV5-4	TRBJ1-2	few	TRBD1	CASSLGTGAGYGYTF	TGTGCCAGCAGCTTGGGGACAGGGGCTGGCTATGGCTACACCTTC
TRBV3-1/TRBV3-2	TRBJ2-5	-	-	CASSLHSQETQYF	TGTGCCAGCAGCCTTCACTCCCAAGAGACCCAGTACTTC
TRBV2	TRBJ1-4	-	TRBD1	CASSVTGTGGGKLFF	TGTGCCAGCAGTGTCACCGGGACAGGGGGCGGGAAACTGTTTTTT
TRBV7-9	TRBJ2-5	-	-	CAAGPEQETQYF	TGTGCCGCAGGGCCGGAACAAGAGACCCAGTACTTC
TRBV23-1	TRBJ1-1	-	TRBD1	CASSQPRRNGQEWTEAFF	TGCGCCAGCAGTCAACCCCGGCGAAACGGACAGGAGTGGACTGAAGCTTTCTTT
TRBV7-2	TRBJ2-1	-	TRBD2	CASRDGLAGNNEQFF	TGTGCCAGCAGAGACGGACTAGCGGGAAACAATGAGCAGTTCTTC
TRBV3-1/TRBV3-2	TRBJ2-7	-	TRBD1	CASSQEGQGPYEQYF	TGTGCCAGCAGCCAAGAGGGACAGGGACCATACGAGCAGTACTTC
TRBV5-1	TRBJ2-2	-	-	CASSLNQQGTGELFF	TGCGCCAGCAGCTTGAACCAGCAGGGCACCGGGGAGCTGTTTTTT
TRBV7-2	TRBJ1-5	-	-	CASSLDSNQPQHF	TGTGCCAGCAGCTTAGACAGCAATCAGCCCCAGCATTTT
TRBV6-5	TRBJ1-6	-	-	CASQGQGNSPLHF	TGTGCCAGTCAGGGGCAGGGGAATTCACCCCTCCACTTT
TRBV7-6	TRBJ2-5	-	TRBD2	CASSLGQRGGRETQYF	TGTGCCAGCAGCTTAGGGCAGCGGGGGGGCCGAGAGACCCAGTACTTC
TRBV5-6	TRBJ1-2	-	-	CASSSHITGSYGYTF	TGTGCCAGCAGCTCCCATATAACAGGGAGCTATGGCTACACCTTC
TRBV6-5	TRBJ1-2	-	-	CASSYSDYGYTF	TGTGCCAGCAGTTACTCGGACTATGGCTACACCTTC
TRBV5-8	TRBJ1-2	-	-	CASSYGVGYTF	TGTGCCAGCAGCTACGGGGTTGGCTACACCTTC
TRBV24-1	TRBJ1-6	-	-	CATSDLSEPPLHF	TGTGCCACCAGTGATTTAAGTGAACCACCCCTCCACTTT
TRBV7-6	TRBJ2-6	-	TRBD1	CASSLFRTGGNFLTF	TGTGCCAGCAGCTTATTTAGGACAGGGGGCAATTTCCTGACTTTC
TRBV19	TRBJ1-3	-	-	CASTHEQKFTGNTIYF	TGTGCCAGTACCCACGAGCAGAAATTTACTGGAAACACCATATATTTT